One and the same sample provided the 14 T cell receptor beta chains below, sequenced in a study of graft-versus-host responses after intestinal transplantation. Clones were sequenced by immunoSEQ multiplex PCR, and TCRdb holds only the in-frame ones, with some missing. The table records 40,000 to 55,000 clones, about 95% of them present only once. Their antigens remain unidentified. Source: unstimulated CD8+ T cells sorted from spleen or lymph node cells, taken before transplant. The source is a human donor who was the organ donor for an intestinal transplant.

The chain carries TRBV13 and TRBJ1-2; D may be TRBD1 (5 bases). Germline values: CDR1 PRHDT, CDR2 FYEKMQ (reference sequence). Trimming stripped 8 bases from V and 7 bases from J, with 20 bases between. The CDR3 covers 14 residues. The CDR3 DNA sequence: TGTGCCAGCGGGGGGGAGCCGGCCCTCGGTGGCTACACCTTC. This codes for CASGGEPALGGYTF.

This clone was seen just once. The V gene is TRBV28, the J gene TRBJ2-7; 11 bases agree with TRBD1. This CDR3 is built from 16 residues. Germline V CDR1 and CDR2: MDHEN, SYDVKM. With 6 bases clipped from V and 0 bases from J, the junction kept 7 bases outside the gene matches. The CDR3 region is CASRFRGQGVSYEQYF. CDR3 coding DNA: TGTGCCAGCAGATTCAGGGGACAGGGGGTCTCCTACGAGCAGTACTTC.

The chain employs TRBV2 and TRBJ2-1, with 8 bases lining up with TRBD2. With V trimmed by 6 bases and J by 10 bases, 17 bases remained unmatched. The V gene's germline CDR1 is SNHLY and CDR2 FYNNEI. The CDR3 has 16 residues. CDR3 sequence: CASRRIGGGPMEEQFF. The CDR3 bases are TGTGCCAGCAGGAGAATCGGCGGGGGGCCTATGGAGGAGCAGTTCTTC.

This sequence joins TRBV6-1 and TRBJ1-4, with D maybe TRBD1 (5 bases). This CDR3 is built from 15 residues. V was cut by 7 bases and J by 4 bases, with 16 bases left in between. Looked up from germline, CDR1 is MNHNS and CDR2 is SASEGT. In DNA, the CDR3 is TGTGCCAGCATCCCCCGGGGGAGGGTTAATGAAAAACTGTTTTTT. This encodes CASIPRGRVNEKLFF.

The chain joins TRBV2 to TRBJ1-3; D is unclear. The CDR3 runs 13 residues. Trimming removed 2 bases at V and 6 bases at J, with 8 bases between. Germline V gene data show CDR1 as SNHLY and CDR2 as FYNNEI. CDR3: CASSEYSKNTIYF. DNA of the CDR3: TGTGCCAGCAGTGAATACAGTAAAAACACCATATATTTT.

V is TRBV30 and J is TRBJ2-4; D not certain. Germline CDR1 and CDR2: GTSNPN and SVGIG (reference sequence). This CDR3 comprises 11 residues. V lost 4 bases to trimming and J lost 5 bases, with 6 bases between them. In DNA form, the CDR3 reads TGTGCCTGGAACCAAGAAAACATTCAGTACTTC. It encodes CAWNQENIQYF.

The chain employs TRBV19 and TRBJ1-1; the match to TRBD1 covers 9 bases. The CDR3 is 15 amino acids. Per germline, CDR1 LNHDA and CDR2 SQIVND (reference sequence). Trimming cost V 8 bases and J 3 bases; bases outside gene matches: 10. The DNA of the CDR3 is TGTGCCAGTTTTCCCGGGACAGGGTGGGACACTGAAGCTTTCTTT. Protein: CASFPGTGWDTEAFF.

A note on this clone: One junction end does not reproduce the germline sequence, and a read error may be involved. The chain is built from TRBV7-7 and TRBJ2-7; D gene ambiguous. CDR1 and CDR2 from the germline V gene are SSHAT and FNYEAQ (reference sequence). The CDR3 is 13 amino acids. CDR3 nucleotide sequence: TGTGCTAGCAGCTTAGCCGCCGGGTACGAGCAGTACTTC. This encodes CASSLAAGYEQYF.

The V gene is TRBV29-1, the J gene TRBJ1-1; 8 positions match TRBD1. The junction had 7 bases not matched to a gene; V was cut back by 4 bases and J by 0 bases. The CDR3 covers 15 residues. CDR1 and CDR2 from the germline V gene are SQVTM and ANQGSEA. CDR3 in DNA: TGCAGCGTTGCAGGGGGCACTGACATGAACACTGAAGCTTTCTTT. Translated, it gives CSVAGGTDMNTEAFF.

V gene TRBV5-4 combines with J gene TRBJ1-2; D remains unclear. The CDR3 has 15 amino acids. Per germline, CDR1 SGHNT and CDR2 YYREEE (reference sequence). The V gene lost 1 base and the J gene lost 5 bases, with 15 bases spanning the gap. CDR3 DNA sequence: TGTGCCAGCAGCTTGCGGTCGGAGGTTTTTTATGGCTACACCTTC. Encoded protein: CASSLRSEVFYGYTF.

In DNA form, the CDR3 reads TGTGCCAGCAGCTTAGGGTCCTACAATGAGCAGTTCTTC. This encodes CASSLGSYNEQFF. This chain links TRBV7-7 with TRBJ2-1; the D is unclear. Trimming stripped 1 base from V and 1 base from J, with 2 bases between. The CDR3 spans 13 residues. Germline loops: CDR1 SSHAT, CDR2 FNYEAQ (reference sequence).

This clone occurred a few times. The chain links TRBV9 to TRBJ1-5, with D possibly TRBD1 on 6 matching bases. This CDR3 contains 14 residues. The germline V and J ends were trimmed by 3 bases and 5 bases, with 12 bases remaining between them. The germline CDR1 and CDR2 sequences are SGDLS and YYNGEE. CDR3 loop: CASSAGGGDQPQHF. CDR3 sequence (DNA): TGTGCCAGCAGCGCCGGAGGGGGGGATCAGCCCCAGCATTTT.

J is TRBJ1-1 and V is TRBV6-1; D gene unclear. The V gene's germline CDR1 is MNHNS and CDR2 SASEGT. V was shortened by 10 bases and J by 0 bases, with 18 bases between the two germline ends. The CDR3 runs to 15 residues. Here the CDR3 DNA reads TGTGCCATCCTAGGACGCAGAGGGATGAACACTGAAGCTTTCTTT. Its translation is CAILGRRGMNTEAFF.

This chain links TRBV7-9 with TRBJ1-2; no firm D call. CDR1 SEHNR and CDR2 FQNEAQ come from the germline V gene (reference sequence). Trimming removed 2 bases at V and 2 bases at J, with 3 bases between. CDR3 length equals 12 residues. CDR3 DNA sequence: TGTGCCAGCAGCTTACAAAACTATGGCTACACCTTC. Amino acids: CASSLQNYGYTF.